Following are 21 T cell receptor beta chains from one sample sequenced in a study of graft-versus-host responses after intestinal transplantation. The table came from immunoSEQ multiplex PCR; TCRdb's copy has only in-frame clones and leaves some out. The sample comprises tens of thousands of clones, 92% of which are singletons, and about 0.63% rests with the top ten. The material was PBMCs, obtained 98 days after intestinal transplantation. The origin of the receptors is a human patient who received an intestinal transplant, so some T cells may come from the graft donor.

CDR3 nucleotides: TGTGCCAGCAGTGTACAGGGATATGAGCAGTTCTTC. Its protein is CASSVQGYEQFF. The chain couples TRBV6-6 to TRBJ2-1, with D maybe TRBD1 (6 bases). Trimming cost V 5 bases and J 8 bases, with 10 bases left between them. The length of the CDR3 is 12 residues. From germline, CDR1 is MNHNY and CDR2 SVGAGI (reference sequence).

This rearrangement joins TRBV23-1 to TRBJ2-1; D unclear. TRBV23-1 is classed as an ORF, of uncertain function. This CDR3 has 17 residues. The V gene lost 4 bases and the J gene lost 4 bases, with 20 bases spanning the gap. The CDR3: CASSPNLATSAYNEQFF. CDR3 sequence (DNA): TGCGCCAGCAGTCCTAACTTGGCCACAAGCGCATACAATGAGCAGTTCTTC.

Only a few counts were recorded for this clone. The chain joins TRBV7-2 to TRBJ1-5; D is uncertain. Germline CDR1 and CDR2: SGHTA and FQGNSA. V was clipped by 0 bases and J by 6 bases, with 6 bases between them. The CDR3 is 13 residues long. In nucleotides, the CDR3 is TGTGCCAGCAGCTTAGCCATGGGTCAGCCCCAGCATTTT. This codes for CASSLAMGQPQHF.

The CDR3 DNA follows: TGCAGCGTTGAGGCGGGCCTAGTCTACAATGAGCAGTTCTTC. This sequence encodes CSVEAGLVYNEQFF. The rearrangement links TRBV29-1 to TRBJ2-1; possibly TRBD2 for D (5 bases). Looked up from germline, CDR1 is SQVTM and CDR2 is ANQGSEA. Trimming shortened V by 3 bases and J by 3 bases, and 12 bases separated the two germline ends. The CDR3 is made up of 14 amino acids.

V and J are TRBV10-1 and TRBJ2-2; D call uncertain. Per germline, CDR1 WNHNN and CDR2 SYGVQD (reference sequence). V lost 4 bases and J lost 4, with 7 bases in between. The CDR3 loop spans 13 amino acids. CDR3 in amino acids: CASSADLTGELFF. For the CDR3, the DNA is TGCGCCAGCAGTGCAGATCTCACCGGGGAGCTGTTTTTT.

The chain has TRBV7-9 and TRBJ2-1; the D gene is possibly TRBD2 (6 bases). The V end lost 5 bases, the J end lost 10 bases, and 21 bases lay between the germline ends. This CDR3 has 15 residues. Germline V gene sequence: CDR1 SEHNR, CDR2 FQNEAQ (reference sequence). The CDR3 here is CASSQSGDLGREQFF. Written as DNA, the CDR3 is TGTGCCAGCAGCCAGTCGGGGGACCTGGGGCGGGAGCAGTTCTTC. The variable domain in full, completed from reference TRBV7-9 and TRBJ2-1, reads DTGVSQNPRHKITKRGQNVTFRCDPISEHNRLYWYRQTLGQGPEFLTYFQNEAQLEKSRLLSDRFSAERPKGSFSTLEIQRTEQGDSAMYLCASSQSGDLGREQFFGPGTRLTVL.

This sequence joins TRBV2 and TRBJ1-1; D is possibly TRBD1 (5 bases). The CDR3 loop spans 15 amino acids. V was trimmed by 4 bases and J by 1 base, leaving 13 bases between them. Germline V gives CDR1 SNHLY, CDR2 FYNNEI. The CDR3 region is CASSVGLQGNTEAFF. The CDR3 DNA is TGTGCCAGCAGTGTCGGCCTCCAGGGGAACACTGAAGCTTTCTTT.

CDR3 sequence: CASSWGQGANTEAFF. CDR3 nucleotides: TGTGCCAGCAGCTGGGGACAGGGGGCAAACACTGAAGCTTTCTTT. The rearrangement uses TRBV11-3 and TRBJ1-1, with 12 bases aligning to TRBD1. The CDR3 totals 15 residues. Germline V lookup: CDR1 SGHNT, CDR2 YENEEA. V shed 4 bases, J shed 2 bases, and the junction held 2 bases outside the gene matches. The whole variable domain, filled in from reference TRBV11-3 and TRBJ1-1, reads EAGVVQSPRYKIIEKKQPVAFWCNPISGHNTLYWYLQNLGQGPELLIRYENEEAVDDSQLPKDRFSAERLKGVDSTLKIQPAELGDSAVYLCASSWGQGANTEAFFGQGTRLTVV.

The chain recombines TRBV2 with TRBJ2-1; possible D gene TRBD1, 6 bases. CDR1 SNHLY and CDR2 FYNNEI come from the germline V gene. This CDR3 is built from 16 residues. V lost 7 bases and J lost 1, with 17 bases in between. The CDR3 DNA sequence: TGTGCCAGCACCCGGGAAGGGGGAGCTTCCTACAATGAGCAGTTCTTC. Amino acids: CASTREGGASYNEQFF.

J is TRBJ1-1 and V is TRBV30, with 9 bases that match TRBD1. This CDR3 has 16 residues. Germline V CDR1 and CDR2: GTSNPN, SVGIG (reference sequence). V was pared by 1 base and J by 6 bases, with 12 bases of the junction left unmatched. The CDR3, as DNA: TGTGCCTGGAGTGACGGGGACAGGGAATTCCATTCTGAAGCTTTCTTT. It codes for CAWSDGDREFHSEAFF.

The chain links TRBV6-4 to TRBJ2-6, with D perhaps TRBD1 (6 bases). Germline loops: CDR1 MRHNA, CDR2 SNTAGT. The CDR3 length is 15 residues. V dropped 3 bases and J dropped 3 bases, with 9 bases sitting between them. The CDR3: CASSEGAGGANVLTF. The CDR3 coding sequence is TGTGCCAGCAGTGAGGGGGCTGGTGGGGCCAACGTCCTGACTTTC.

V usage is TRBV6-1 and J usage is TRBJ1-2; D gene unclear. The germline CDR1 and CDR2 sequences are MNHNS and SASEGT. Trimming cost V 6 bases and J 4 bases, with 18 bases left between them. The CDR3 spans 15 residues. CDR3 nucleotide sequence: TGTGCCAGCAGATCTGAGGAGGCGGGTTTCTATGGCTACACCTTC. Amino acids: CASRSEEAGFYGYTF.

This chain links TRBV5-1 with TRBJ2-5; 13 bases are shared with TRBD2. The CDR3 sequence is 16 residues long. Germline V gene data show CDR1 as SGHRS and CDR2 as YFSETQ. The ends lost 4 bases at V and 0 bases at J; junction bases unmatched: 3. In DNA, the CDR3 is TGCGCCAGCAGCCGACTAGCGGGGGGTTACCAAGAGACCCAGTACTTC. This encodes CASSRLAGGYQETQYF.

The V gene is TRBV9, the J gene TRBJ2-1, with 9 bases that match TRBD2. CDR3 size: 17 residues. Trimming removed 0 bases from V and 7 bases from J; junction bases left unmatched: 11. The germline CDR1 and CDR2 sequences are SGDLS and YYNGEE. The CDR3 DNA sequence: TGTGCCAGCAGCGTAGAAGGCCCCCTAGCGGGACGTAATGAGCAGTTCTTC. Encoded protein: CASSVEGPLAGRNEQFF.

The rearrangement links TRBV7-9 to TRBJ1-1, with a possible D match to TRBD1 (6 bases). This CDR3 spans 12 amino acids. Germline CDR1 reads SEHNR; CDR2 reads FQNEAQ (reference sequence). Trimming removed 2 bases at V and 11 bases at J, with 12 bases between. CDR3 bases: TGTGCCAGCAGCTTAAAAGGGGGATGGGCTTTCTTT. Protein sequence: CASSLKGGWAFF.

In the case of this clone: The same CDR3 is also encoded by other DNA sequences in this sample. The CDR3 coding sequence is TGTGCCAGCAGTTCCCCGTGGACAGACACCGGGGAGCTGTTTTTT. This sequence encodes CASSSPWTDTGELFF. The V and J genes are TRBV28 and TRBJ2-2; possible D gene TRBD1, 6 bases. This CDR3 comprises 15 residues. CDR1 and CDR2 (germline): MDHEN, SYDVKM. V lost 4 bases and J 3 bases, leaving 12 bases between the germline ends. Based on the CDR3 plus reference TRBV28 and TRBJ2-2, the full variable domain is DVKVTQSSRYLVKRTGEKVFLECVQDMDHENMFWYRQDPGLGLRLIYFSYDVKMKEKGDIPEGYSVSREKKERFSLILESASTNQTSMYLCASSSPWTDTGELFFGEGSRLTVL.

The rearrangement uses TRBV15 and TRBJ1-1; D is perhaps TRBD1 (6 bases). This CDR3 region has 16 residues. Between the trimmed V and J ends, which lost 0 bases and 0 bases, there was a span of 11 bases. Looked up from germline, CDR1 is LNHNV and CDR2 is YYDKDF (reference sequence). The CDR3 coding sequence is TGTGCCACCAGCAGAGACAGGGGTTTTTTGAACACTGAAGCTTTCTTT. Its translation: CATSRDRGFLNTEAFF. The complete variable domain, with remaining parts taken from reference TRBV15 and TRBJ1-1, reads DAMVIQNPRYQVTQFGKPVTLSCSQTLNHNVMYWYQQKSSQAPKLLFHYYDKDFNNEADTPDNFQSRRPNTSFCFLDIRSPGLGDTAMYLCATSRDRGFLNTEAFFGQGTRLTVV.

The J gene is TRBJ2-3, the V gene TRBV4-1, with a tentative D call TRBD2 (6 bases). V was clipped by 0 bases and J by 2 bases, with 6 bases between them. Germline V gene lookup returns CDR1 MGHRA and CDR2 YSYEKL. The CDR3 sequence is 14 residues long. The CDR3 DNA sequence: TGCGCCAGCAGCCAAGAGGACTACACAGATACGCAGTATTTT. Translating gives CASSQEDYTDTQYF.

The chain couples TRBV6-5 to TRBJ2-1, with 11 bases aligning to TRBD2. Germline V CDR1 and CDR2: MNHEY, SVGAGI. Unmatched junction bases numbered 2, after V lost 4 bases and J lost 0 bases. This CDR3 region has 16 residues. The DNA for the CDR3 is TGTGCCAGCAGTTCAACTAGCGGGAGCTCCTACAATGAGCAGTTCTTC. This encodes CASSSTSGSSYNEQFF.

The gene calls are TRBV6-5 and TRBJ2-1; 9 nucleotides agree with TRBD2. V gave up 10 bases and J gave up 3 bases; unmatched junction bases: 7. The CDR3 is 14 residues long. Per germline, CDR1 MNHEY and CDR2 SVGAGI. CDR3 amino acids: CATQVAGVYNEQFF. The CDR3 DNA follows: TGTGCCACCCAGGTAGCGGGGGTCTACAATGAGCAGTTCTTC.

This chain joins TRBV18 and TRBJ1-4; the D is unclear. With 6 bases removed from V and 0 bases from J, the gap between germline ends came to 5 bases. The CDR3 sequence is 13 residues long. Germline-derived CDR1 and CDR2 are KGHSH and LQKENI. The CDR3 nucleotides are TGTGCCAGCTCGGGGTCAACTAATGAAAAACTGTTTTTT. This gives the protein CASSGSTNEKLFF.